This T cell receptor (beta chain) was sequenced during a study of CD8 T cells in ankylosing spondylitis. General observations from the study: Blood of patients with ankylosing spondylitis appeared to be characterized by a TCR beta motif of several highly homologous variants. Disease-linked clones were reportedly significantly enriched in matched ankylosing spondylitis synovial fluid. Reports of some motif variants in reactive arthritis synovial fluid and blood predate this one. Clones linked with disease were CD8+ and fairly uncommon in the peripheral blood.

Trimming shortened V by 1 base and J by 5 bases, and 9 bases separated the two germline ends. The length of the CDR3 is 13 residues. Many counts were recorded for this clonotype. Antigen: not known. Construction of TCR beta libraries was performed using quantitative 5'-RACE with molecular barcodes. Using its own MiXCR run on the 5' RACE reads, TCRdb lists one record per CDR3 protein. The sample contains roughly 700,000 distinct CDR3 sequences, 15% to 20% of which appear only once. The V and J genes are TRBV12-3 or TRBV12-4 and TRBJ2-7; no firm D call. The receptor was derived from a male donor with ankylosing spondylitis. The sample comprised blood, either unsorted or a sorted T cell fraction (not recorded which). CDR3 bases: TGTGCCAGCAGTTTAGGACCAGGTAACGAGCAGTACTTC. The encoded protein is CASSLGPGNEQYF.